The sequence of this T cell receptor beta chain was determined in a study of blood T cell repertoires in COVID-19 (dated by TCRdb to 2018 to 2020). For the study in its entirety: The collaborator samples originated in the United States, Italy and Spain and spanned the acute and convalescent phases of COVID-19. The repertoires were released in a freely available public database meant as a resource for research on the immune response to SARS-CoV-2. Samples came from the ongoing ImmuneRACE study (first 160 participants) plus 1,254 subjects from 6 global collaborators. Where HLA class I and class II types were available, the types were taken from metadata supplied by the sample provider, not from assay-based typing. A de-identified subject ID, COVID-19 status, age in years and sex were almost always included in the sample metadata. The prospective study material was composed of cDNA or gDNA derived from T cells, B-cell-depleted T cells, or PBMCs. Deeply sampled blood TCRbeta repertoires from subjects exposed to, actively infected with, or recovered from COVID-19 were included in the dataset.

From the cysteine through the phenylalanine, the CDR3 covers 13 amino acids. Here the CDR3 DNA is all that survives: 39 bases in frame from base 1. Trimming takes 5 bases off V and 11 bases off J; junction bases not matched to a gene: 9. Overall results and qualifications from the work: How much clinical and demographic metadata was included differed by source and by participant, and the metadata was provided uncurated.

TCRbeta CDR3 regions were amplified from genomic DNA using the immunoSEQ Assay, a bias-controlled multiplex PCR. The paper's data handling went like this. Within the assay, amplification of reference gene primers was used to estimate how many nucleated cells each sample contained. To quantify the absolute abundance of each unique TCRbeta CDR3 rearrangement, sequence reads were collapsed and filtered. For each sample, productive Simpson clonality was calculated as the square root of Simpson's diversity index over productive rearrangements. TCRdb stores this immuneACCESS table with in-frame sequences only. Part of the clones is absent; in the studies checked, under half of the shortfall reflects unresolved V genes, and no reason is known for the rest. V, J and clone size were drawn from that table, and D and trimming were deduced from the DNA. Across this sample there are around 250,000 clones, with roughly 80% seen only once. Jointly, the top ten make up roughly 5.3% of the sample.

In the prospective study, participants were roughly 18 to 100 years old, resided in about two dozen geographic areas of the United States, and were enrolled through a virtual design. To assign participants to cohorts, the prospective study relied on clinical history that participants themselves reported in a screening survey and a study questionnaire. Exposed participants were defined as having been in contact with someone with a PCR-confirmed or clinician-diagnosed COVID-19 case within 2 weeks of study entry. In the prospective study, mobile phlebotomists collected whole blood, serum and a nasopharyngeal or oropharyngeal swab from each participant. Participants in the prospective study had the option to provide additional blood draws and questionnaires over an approximately 2-month period. Before DNA extraction, prospective study blood samples were shipped either frozen or at room temperature.

About this clone itself: Its antigen remains unidentified. No clone much larger than this one lies a single base away; base qualities are absent.

The receptor was derived from a man in his forties or fifties who had been exposed to COVID-19. Here the chain combines TRBV12-3 or TRBV12-4 and TRBJ1-3, with 7 bases aligning to TRBD1. The sequencing input was PBMCs or T cells enriched from blood (not recorded which). The CDR3 has the sequence CASSLGQVLSIYF. The DNA is as follows: TGTGCCAGCAGTCTAGGACAGGTTCTTTCCATATATTTT.